This TCR beta chain was sequenced in a study of blood T cell repertoires in COVID-19. Study background: Samples representing acute and convalescent COVID-19 were sourced from the United States, Italy and Spain. Nucleic acid was either cDNA or gDNA, and it came from T cells, B-cell-depleted T cells, or PBMCs.

Authors' data handling: Amplification from reference gene primers served as the basis for estimated nucleated cell counts. Assay used: immunoSEQ multiplex PCR; TCRdb lists only in-frame clones, some missing. V and J calls plus clone size are reproduced from that table; the DNA served to infer D and trimming. The sample includes under 130,000 clones, approximately 80% of them seen just once. V was pared by 0 bases and J by 0 bases, with 6 bases between. The germline CDR1 and CDR2 sequences are SGHDT and YYEEEE. This CDR3 comprises 14 residues. This clone was detected once. Sequenced input: peripheral blood. The sequence came from a woman between 70 and 85 years old with acute or convalescent COVID-19. The chain joins TRBV5-6 to TRBJ1-1; D is ambiguous. CDR3 protein: CASSLATVNTEAFF. The CDR3 region has the DNA TGTGCCAGCAGCTTGGCTACAGTGAACACTGAAGCTTTCTTT. Full variable domain (rest looked up from reference TRBV5-6 and TRBJ1-1): DAGVTQSPTHLIKTRGQQVTLRCSPKSGHDTVSWYQQALGQGPQFIFQYYEEEERQRGNFPDRFSGHQFPNYSSELNVNALLLGDSALYLCASSLATVNTEAFFGQGTRLTVV.